This T cell receptor beta chain was documented in a study of T-cell reconstitution after alpha-beta-depleted transplantation in children. This clonotype was found a few times. A TCRbeta library incorporating unique molecular identifiers was prepared. MiXCR, run by TCRdb on the PCR reads, gives a single entry per CDR3 protein. This table has roughly 500,000 distinct CDR3 sequences, about 18% appearing once. The source was PBMCs from the stem cell graft donor, collected from the stem cell graft. The receptor comes from a human donor who donated a stem cell graft to a child with acute lymphoblastic leukemia.

The CDR3: CASSSGQGGYQPQHF. CDR3 bases: TGTGCCAGCAGTTCGGGACAGGGGGGATATCAGCCCCAGCATTTT. The rearrangement uses TRBV12-3 or TRBV12-4 and TRBJ1-5; 11 bases are a match to TRBD1. This CDR3 region has 15 residues. V lost 4 bases to trimming and J lost 5 bases; unmatched junction nucleotides: 4.